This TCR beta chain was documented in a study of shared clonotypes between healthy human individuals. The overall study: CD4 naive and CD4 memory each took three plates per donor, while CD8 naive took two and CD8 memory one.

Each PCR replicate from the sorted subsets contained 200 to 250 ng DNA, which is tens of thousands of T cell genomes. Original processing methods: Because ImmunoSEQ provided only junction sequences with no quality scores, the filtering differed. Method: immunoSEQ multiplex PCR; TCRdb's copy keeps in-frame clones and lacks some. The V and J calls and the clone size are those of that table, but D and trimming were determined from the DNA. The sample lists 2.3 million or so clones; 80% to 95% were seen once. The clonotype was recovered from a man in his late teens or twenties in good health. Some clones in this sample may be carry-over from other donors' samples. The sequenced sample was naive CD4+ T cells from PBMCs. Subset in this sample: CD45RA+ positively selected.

The chain's CDR3 is CASSQGGGGSPWETQYF. In nucleotides, the CDR3 is TGCGCCAGCAGCCAAGGCGGAGGGGGCAGCCCGTGGGAGACCCAGTACTTC. V is TRBV4-1 and J is TRBJ2-5, with TRBD1 as a possible D gene (7 bases). CDR3 length: 17 amino acids. V lost 1 base, J lost 5 bases, and 20 bases lay in between. CDR1 is MGHRA and CDR2 is YSYEKL in the germline V gene.